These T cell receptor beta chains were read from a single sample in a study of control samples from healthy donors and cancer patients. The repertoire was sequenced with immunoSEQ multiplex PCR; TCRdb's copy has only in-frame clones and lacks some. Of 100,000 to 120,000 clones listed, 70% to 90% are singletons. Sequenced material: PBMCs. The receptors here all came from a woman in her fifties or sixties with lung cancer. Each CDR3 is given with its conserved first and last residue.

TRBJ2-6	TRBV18	CASSPPGQPLSGANVLTF
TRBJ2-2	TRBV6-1	CASSEAKGNTGELFF
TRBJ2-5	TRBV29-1	CSVVEVTGQETQYF
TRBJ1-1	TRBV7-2	CASSFGTGIGTEAFF
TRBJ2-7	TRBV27	CASSLVGGGGRAFYEQYF
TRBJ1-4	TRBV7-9	CASSLGGAKGEKLFF
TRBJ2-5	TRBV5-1	CASSLGAGETQYF
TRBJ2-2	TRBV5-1	CASSKNTGELFF
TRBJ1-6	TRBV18	CASSPDRGGGSPLHF
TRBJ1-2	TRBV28	CAGGAQGQYGYTF
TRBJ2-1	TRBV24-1	CATSDPTGGRGNEQFF
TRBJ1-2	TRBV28	CASSRGQGFVVGGYTF
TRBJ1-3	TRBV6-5	CASSGTGVSGNTIYF
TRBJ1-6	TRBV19	CASSIRGVDSPLHF
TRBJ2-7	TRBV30	CAWSSSYEQYF
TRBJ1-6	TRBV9	CASSVTGSGGNSPLHF
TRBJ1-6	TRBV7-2	CASSLQGSPLHF
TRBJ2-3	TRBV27	CASSLGAGGTDTQYF
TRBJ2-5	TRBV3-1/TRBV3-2	CASSQDIEQQETQYF
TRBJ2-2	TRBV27	CASSSIQGPAGGELFF
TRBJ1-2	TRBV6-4	CASSPSFRTGVNGYTF
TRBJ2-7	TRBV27	CASSPYGQDYEQYF
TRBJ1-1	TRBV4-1	CASSQEGGTANTEAFF
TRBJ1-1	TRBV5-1	CASSLDSMNTEAFF
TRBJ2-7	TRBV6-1	CASSEARYASGRIEQYF
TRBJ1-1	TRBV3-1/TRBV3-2	CASSRELQVGTEAFF
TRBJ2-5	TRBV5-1	CASSPPGTQETQYF
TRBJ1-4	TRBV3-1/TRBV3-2	CASSQVYRGTNEKLFF